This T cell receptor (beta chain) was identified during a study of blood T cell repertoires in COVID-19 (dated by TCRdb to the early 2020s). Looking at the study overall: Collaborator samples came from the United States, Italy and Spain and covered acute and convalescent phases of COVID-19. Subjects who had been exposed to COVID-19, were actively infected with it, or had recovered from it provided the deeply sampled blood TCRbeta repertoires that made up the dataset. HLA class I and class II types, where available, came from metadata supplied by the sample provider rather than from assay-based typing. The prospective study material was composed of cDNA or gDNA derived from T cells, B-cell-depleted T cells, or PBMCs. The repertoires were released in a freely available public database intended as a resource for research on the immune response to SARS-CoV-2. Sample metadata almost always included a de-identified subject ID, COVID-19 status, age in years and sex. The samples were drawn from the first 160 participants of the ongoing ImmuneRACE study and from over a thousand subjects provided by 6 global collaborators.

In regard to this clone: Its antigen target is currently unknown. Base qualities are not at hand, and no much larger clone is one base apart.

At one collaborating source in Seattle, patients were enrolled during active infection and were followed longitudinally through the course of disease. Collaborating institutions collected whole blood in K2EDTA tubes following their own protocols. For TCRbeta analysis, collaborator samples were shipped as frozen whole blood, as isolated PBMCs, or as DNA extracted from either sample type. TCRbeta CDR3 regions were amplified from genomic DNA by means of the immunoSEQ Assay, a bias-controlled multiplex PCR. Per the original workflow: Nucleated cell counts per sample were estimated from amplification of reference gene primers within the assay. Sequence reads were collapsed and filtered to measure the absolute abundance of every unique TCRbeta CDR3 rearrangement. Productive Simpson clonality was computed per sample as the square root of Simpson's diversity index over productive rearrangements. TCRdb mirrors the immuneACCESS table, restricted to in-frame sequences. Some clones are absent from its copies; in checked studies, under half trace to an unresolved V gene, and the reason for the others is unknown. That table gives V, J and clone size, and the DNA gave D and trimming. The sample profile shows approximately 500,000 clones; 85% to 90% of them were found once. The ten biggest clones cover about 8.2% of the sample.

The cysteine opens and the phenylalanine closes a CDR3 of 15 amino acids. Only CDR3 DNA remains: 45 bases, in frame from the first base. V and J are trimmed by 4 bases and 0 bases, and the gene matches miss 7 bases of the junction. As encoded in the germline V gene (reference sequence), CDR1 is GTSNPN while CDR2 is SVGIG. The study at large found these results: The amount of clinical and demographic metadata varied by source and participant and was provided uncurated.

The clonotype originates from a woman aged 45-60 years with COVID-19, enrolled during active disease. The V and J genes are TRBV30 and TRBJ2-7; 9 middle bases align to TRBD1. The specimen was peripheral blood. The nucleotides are TGTGCCTGGACTCCAGACAGGGGGAGCTCCTACGAGCAGTACTTC. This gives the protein CAWTPDRGSSYEQYF.